This TCR beta chain came from a study of OX40 agonist ivuxolimab in advanced cancers. Study at large: Treatment of patients was with ivuxolimab, an agonistic anti-OX40 (CD134) antibody. Participants averaged about 60 years of age (range about 23 to 80) and were around 83% male.

Trimming removed 2 bases from V and 2 bases from J, with 6 bases in between. The CDR3 contains 14 residues. CDR1 and CDR2 from the germline V gene are KGHSH and LQKENI. Sequenced by immunoSEQ multiplex PCR; TCRdb stores in-frame clones only, minus some. The sample gives 48,000 or so clones, roughly 81% of which show up once; more than 5.5% is in the top ten. Patients were ineligible given autoimmune disease history or systemic immunosuppression. The sample in question was CD4+ or CD8+ T cells sorted from blood, obtained in a trial of the OX40 agonist ivuxolimab. The receptor was derived from an adult with an advanced solid tumor such as melanoma, head and neck, liver or kidney cancer. This rearrangement joins TRBV18 to TRBJ2-2, with unresolved D. CDR3 residues: CASSPGSNTGELFF. The CDR3 DNA sequence: TGTGCCAGCTCACCAGGATCTAACACCGGGGAGCTGTTTTTT.